The rows below give T cell receptor beta chains drawn from one sample of a study of CD8+ T cells in alopecia areata. Only in-frame clones appear in the TCRdb table, and some are missing; sequencing was by immunoSEQ multiplex PCR. The table records some 99,000 clones, around 55% of them present only once. Material: CD8+ T cells sorted from blood, obtained at week 4, from a patient treated with tofacitinib. These receptors were obtained from a human donor with alopecia areata. Each CDR3 is given with its conserved first and last residue.

V gene	J gene	CDR3 protein
TRBV4-3	TRBJ1-3	CASSQASKGLSSGNTIYF
TRBV5-6	TRBJ2-1	CASRRGLSSYNEQFF
TRBV28	TRBJ1-2	CASSSAAGLYGYTF
TRBV11-2	TRBJ2-1	CASRSGLAGASYNEQFF
TRBV30	TRBJ2-7	CAWSPDSTYEQYF
TRBV7-2	TRBJ1-6	CASSLMVFGDSPLHF
TRBV15	TRBJ1-5	CATSREQGLVQPQHF
TRBV14	TRBJ2-1	CASSHYQGTSLYNEQFF
TRBV7-2	TRBJ1-6	CASGARPSPLHF
TRBV4-1	TRBJ1-4	CASSPGQSNEKLFF
TRBV6-6	TRBJ1-6	CASSYSGRGDSPLHF
TRBV27	TRBJ2-7	CASSLMGSTLSYEQYF
TRBV7-6	TRBJ2-5	CASSLDPPGRVQETQYF
TRBV27	TRBJ2-1	CASRTSGTVSYNEQFF
TRBV5-6	TRBJ2-1	CASSFQPGLAGVEQFF
TRBV29-1	TRBJ2-1	CSVPLYNEQFF
TRBV4-1	TRBJ2-7	CASSQAQGHEQYF
TRBV5-1	TRBJ2-2	CASSLEAGQVAGELFF
TRBV5-4	TRBJ2-7	CASSLLSSSYEQYF
TRBV6-5	TRBJ2-5	CASSTGPVQETQYF